This T cell receptor beta chain originates from a study of cytomegalovirus exposure and HLA in healthy donors. Background on the study: The same platform was used for the 110 or so validation repertoires as for the approximately 630 first-cohort repertoires, as reported in a later analysis. Study conclusions and caveats: The study flagged around 150 TCR beta chains as cytomegalovirus-associated. Within the approximately 130 validation repertoires, first-cohort TCR clusters tended to co-occur, according to a later analysis.

Turning to this clone: Antigen specificity is unknown.

Method: immunoSEQ multiplex PCR; TCRdb's copy keeps in-frame clones and lacks some. The sample lists hundreds of thousands of clones, roughly 84% occurring once. The donors were members of the roughly 120-subject validation cohort (separate from the roughly 680-subject first cohort). Per germline, CDR1 MNHEY and CDR2 SVGAGI. CDR3 length equals 14 residues. V trimming: 5 bases; J trimming: 8 bases; junction bases outside the gene matches: 7. V is TRBV6-5 and J is TRBJ1-4; 8 nucleotides match TRBD1. The receptor was derived from a woman younger than 35 in good health and CMV-seropositive. The sequenced material came from PBMCs. The CDR3 DNA is TGTGCCAGCAGTGAAGGACAGGGCAACGAAAAACTGTTTTTT. As protein: CASSEGQGNEKLFF.